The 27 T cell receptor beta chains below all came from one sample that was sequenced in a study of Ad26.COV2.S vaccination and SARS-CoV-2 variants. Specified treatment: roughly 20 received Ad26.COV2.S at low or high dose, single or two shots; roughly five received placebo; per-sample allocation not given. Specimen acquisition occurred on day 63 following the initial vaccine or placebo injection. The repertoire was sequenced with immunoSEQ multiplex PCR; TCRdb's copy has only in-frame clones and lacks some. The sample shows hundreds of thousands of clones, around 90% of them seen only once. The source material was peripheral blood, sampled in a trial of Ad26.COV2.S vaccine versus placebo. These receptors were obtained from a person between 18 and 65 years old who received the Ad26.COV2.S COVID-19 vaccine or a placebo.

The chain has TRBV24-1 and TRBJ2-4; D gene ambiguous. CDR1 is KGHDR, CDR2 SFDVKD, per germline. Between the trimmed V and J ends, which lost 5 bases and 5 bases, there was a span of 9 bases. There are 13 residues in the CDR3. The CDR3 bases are TGTGCCACCAGTGGGGGTTCGGAAAACATTCAGTACTTC. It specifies CATSGGSENIQYF.

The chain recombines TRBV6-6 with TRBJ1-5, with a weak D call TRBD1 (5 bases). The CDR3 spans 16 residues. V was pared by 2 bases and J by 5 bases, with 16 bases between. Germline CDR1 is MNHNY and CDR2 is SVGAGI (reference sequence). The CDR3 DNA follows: TGTGCCAGCAGTTACGCCGAGGGGACGAGCCATCAGCCCCAGCATTTT. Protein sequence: CASSYAEGTSHQPQHF.

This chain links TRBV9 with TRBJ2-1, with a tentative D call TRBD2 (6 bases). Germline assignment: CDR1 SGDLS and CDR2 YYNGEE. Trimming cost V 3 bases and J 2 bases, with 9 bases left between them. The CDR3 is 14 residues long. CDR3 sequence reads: CASSAGDAYNEQFF. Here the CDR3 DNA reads TGTGCCAGCAGCGCGGGAGACGCCTACAATGAGCAGTTCTTC. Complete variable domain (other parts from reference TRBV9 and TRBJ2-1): DSGVTQTPKHLITATGQRVTLRCSPRSGDLSVYWYQQSLDQGLQFLIQYYNGEERAKGNILERFSAQQFPDLHSELNLSSLELGDSALYFCASSAGDAYNEQFFGPGTRLTVL.

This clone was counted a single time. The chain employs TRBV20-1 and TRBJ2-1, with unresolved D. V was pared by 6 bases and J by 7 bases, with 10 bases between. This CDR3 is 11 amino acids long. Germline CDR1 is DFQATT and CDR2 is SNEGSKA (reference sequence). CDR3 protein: CSAQRGNEQFF. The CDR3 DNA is TGCAGTGCCCAACGCGGAAATGAGCAGTTCTTC.

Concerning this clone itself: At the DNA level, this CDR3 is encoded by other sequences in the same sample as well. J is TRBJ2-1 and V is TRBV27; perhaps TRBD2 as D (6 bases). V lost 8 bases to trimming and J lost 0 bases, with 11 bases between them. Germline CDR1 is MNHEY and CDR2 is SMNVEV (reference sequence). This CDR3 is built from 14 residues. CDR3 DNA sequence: TGTGCCAGCTCCCTGGGGGGCTCCTACAATGAGCAGTTCTTC. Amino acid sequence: CASSLGGSYNEQFF.

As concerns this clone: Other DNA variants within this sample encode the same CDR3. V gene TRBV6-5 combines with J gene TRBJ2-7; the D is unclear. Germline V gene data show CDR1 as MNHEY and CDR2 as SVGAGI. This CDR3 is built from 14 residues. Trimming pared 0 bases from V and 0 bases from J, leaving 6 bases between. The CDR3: CASSYSPDSYEQYF. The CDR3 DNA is TGTGCCAGCAGTTACTCCCCCGACTCCTACGAGCAGTACTTC.

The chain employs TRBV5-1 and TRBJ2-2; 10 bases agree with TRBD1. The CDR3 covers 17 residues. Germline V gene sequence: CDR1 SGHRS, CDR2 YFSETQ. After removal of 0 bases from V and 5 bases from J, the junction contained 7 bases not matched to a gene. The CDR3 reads CASSLAVTGGRTGELFF. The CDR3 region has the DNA TGCGCCAGCAGCTTGGCGGTGACAGGGGGCCGGACCGGGGAGCTGTTTTTT. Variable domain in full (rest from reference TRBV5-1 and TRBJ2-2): KAGVTQTPRYLIKTRGQQVTLSCSPISGHRSVSWYQQTPGQGLQFLFEYFSETQRNKGNFPGRFSGRQFSNSRSEMNVSTLELGDSALYLCASSLAVTGGRTGELFFGEGSRLTVL.

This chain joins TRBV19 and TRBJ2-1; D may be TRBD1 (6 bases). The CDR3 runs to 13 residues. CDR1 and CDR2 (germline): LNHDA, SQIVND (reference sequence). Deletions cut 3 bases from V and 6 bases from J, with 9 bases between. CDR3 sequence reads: CASSMGAGNEQFF. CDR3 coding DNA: TGTGCCAGTAGTATGGGGGCAGGCAATGAGCAGTTCTTC.

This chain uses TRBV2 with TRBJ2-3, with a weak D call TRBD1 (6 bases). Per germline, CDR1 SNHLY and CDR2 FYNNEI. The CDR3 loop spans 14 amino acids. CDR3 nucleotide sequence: TGTGCAGGGGGACGGTCGATTAGCACAGATACGCAGTATTTT. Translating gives CAGGRSISTDTQYF.

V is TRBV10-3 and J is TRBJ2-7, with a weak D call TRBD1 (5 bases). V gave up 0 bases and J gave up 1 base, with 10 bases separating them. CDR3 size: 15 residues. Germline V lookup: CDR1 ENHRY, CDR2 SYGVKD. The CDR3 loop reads CAISESLDISYEQYF. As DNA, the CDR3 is TGTGCCATCAGTGAGTCCCTGGACATTTCCTACGAGCAGTACTTC.

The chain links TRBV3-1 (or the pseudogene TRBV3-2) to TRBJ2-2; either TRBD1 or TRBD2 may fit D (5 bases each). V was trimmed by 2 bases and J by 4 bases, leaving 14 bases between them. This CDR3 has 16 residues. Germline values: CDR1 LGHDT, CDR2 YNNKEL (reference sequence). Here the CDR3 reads CASSQWGSRGTGELFF. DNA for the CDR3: TGTGCCAGCAGCCAATGGGGGTCTCGAGGCACCGGGGAGCTGTTTTTT.

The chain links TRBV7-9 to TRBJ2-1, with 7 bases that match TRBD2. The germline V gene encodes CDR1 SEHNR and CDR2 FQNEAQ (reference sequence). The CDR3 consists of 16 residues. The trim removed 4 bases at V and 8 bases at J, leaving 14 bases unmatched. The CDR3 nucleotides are TGTGCCAGCAGCTCGACTAGCTCCTCAATAGGGGATGAGCAGTTCTTC. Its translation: CASSSTSSSIGDEQFF. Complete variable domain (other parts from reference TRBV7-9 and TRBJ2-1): DTGVSQNPRHKITKRGQNVTFRCDPISEHNRLYWYRQTLGQGPEFLTYFQNEAQLEKSRLLSDRFSAERPKGSFSTLEIQRTEQGDSAMYLCASSSTSSSIGDEQFFGPGTRLTVL.

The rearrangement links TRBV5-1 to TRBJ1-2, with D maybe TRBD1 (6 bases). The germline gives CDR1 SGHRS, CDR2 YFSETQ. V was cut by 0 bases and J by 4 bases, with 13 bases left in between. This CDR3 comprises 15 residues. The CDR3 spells CASSLEATGTYGYTF. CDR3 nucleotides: TGCGCCAGCAGCTTGGAAGCCACAGGGACCTATGGCTACACCTTC.

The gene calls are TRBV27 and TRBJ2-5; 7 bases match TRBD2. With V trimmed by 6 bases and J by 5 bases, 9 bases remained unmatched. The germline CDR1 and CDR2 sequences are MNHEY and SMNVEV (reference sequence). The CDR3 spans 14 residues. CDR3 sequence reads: CASSLNLGGETQYF. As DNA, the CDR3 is TGTGCCAGCAGCCTAAATTTGGGAGGGGAGACCCAGTACTTC.

The CDR3 loop is CASSVATPSGVFMGNNEQFF. DNA of the CDR3: TGTGCCAGCAGCGTAGCTACGCCTAGCGGGGTCTTCATGGGGAACAATGAGCAGTTCTTC. The chain recombines TRBV9 with TRBJ2-1, with TRBD2 matching 9 bases. Germline-derived CDR1 and CDR2 are SGDLS and YYNGEE. V shed 0 bases, J shed 5 bases, and the junction held 18 bases outside the gene matches. The CDR3 is made up of 20 amino acids.

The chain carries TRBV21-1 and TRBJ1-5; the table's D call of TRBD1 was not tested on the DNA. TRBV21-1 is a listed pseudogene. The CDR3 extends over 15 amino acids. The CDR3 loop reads CARPNRGGGNQPQHF. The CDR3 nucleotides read TGTGCCAGGCCAAACAGGGGGGGTGGTAATCAGCCCCAGCATTTT.

The CDR3 DNA reads TGTGCCAGCTCACCCGATCTAGCCAAAAACATTCAGTACTTC. This sequence encodes CASSPDLAKNIQYF. The V gene is TRBV18, the J gene TRBJ2-4; D uncertain. In germline, CDR1 is KGHSH, CDR2 LQKENI. V was shortened by 3 bases and J by 0 bases, with 6 bases between the two germline ends. The CDR3 is made up of 14 amino acids. The entire variable domain, with the rest obtained from reference TRBV18 and TRBJ2-4, is as follows: NAGVMQNPRHLVRRRGQEARLRCSPMKGHSHVYWYRQLPEEGLKFMVYLQKENIIDESGMPKERFSAEFPKEGPSILRIQQVVRGDSAAYFCASSPDLAKNIQYFGAGTRLSVL.

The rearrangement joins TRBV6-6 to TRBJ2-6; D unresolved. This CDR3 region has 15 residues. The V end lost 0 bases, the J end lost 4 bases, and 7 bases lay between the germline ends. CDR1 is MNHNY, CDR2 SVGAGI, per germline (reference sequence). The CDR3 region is CASSYSFPGANVLTF. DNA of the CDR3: TGTGCCAGCAGTTACTCGTTCCCCGGGGCCAACGTCCTGACTTTC.

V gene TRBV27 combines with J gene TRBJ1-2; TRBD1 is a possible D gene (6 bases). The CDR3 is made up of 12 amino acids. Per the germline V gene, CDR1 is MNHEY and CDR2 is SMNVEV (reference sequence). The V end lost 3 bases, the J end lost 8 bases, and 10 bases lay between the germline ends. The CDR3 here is CASSLGGRGYTF. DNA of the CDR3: TGTGCCAGCAGTTTGGGGGGCCGGGGCTACACCTTC.

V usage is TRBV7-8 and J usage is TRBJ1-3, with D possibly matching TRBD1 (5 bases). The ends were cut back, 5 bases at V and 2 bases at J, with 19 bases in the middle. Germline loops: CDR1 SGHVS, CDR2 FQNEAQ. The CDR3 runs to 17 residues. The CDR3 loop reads CASSKGRGGTPGNTIYF. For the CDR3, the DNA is TGTGCCAGCAGCAAGGGCCGGGGGGGGACCCCTGGAAACACCATATATTTT.

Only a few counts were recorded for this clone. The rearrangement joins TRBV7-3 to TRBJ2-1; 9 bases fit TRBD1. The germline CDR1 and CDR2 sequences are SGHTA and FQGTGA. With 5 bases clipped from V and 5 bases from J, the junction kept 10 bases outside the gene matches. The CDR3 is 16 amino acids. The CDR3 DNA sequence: TGTGCCAGCAGCCCCGCCGGACAGGGGATTCACAATGAGCAGTTCTTC. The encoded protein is CASSPAGQGIHNEQFF.

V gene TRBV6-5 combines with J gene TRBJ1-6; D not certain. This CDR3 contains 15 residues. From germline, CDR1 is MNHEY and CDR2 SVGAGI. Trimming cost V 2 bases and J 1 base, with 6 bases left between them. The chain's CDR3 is CASSYKASYNSPLHF. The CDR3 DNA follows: TGTGCCAGCAGTTACAAAGCTTCCTATAATTCACCCCTCCACTTT.

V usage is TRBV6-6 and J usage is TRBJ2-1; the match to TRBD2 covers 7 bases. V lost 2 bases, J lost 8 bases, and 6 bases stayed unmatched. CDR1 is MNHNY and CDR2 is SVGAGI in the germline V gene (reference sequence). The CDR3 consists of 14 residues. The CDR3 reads CASSYGGSPYEQFF. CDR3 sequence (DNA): TGTGCCAGCAGTTACGGCGGGAGTCCCTATGAGCAGTTCTTC.

DNA of the CDR3: TGTGCCAGCAGCTTAGATCAGGGTACAGCTTTCTTT. Its translation: CASSLDQGTAFF. This sequence joins TRBV7-2 and TRBJ1-1; TRBD1 might be the D (5 bases). Germline CDR1 reads SGHTA; CDR2 reads FQGNSA. The CDR3 has 12 amino acids. Trimming took off 1 base at V and 10 bases at J, with 10 bases between the two ends.

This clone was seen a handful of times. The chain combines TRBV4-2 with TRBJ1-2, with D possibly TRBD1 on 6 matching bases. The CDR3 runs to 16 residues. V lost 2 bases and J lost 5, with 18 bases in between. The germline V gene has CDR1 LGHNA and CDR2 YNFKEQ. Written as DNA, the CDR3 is TGTGCCAGCAGCCAACTCGGGACACGACAAGGTTATGGCTACACCTTC. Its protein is CASSQLGTRQGYGYTF.

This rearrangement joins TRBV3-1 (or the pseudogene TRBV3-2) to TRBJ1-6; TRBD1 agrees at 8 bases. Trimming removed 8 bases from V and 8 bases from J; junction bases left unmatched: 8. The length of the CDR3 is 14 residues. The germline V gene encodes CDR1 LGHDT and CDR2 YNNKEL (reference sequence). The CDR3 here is CASWAGQAYSPLHF. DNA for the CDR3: TGTGCCAGCTGGGCGGGACAGGCCTATTCACCCCTCCACTTT.

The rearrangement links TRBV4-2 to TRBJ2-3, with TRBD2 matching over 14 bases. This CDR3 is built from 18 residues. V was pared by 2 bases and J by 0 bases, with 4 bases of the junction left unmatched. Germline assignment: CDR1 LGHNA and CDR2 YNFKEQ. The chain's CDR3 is CASSQRRTSGGSTDTQYF. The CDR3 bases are TGTGCCAGCAGCCAACGCCGGACTAGCGGGGGGAGCACAGATACGCAGTATTTT.